A selection of T cell receptor beta chains follows, all from one sample in a study of blood T cell repertoires in COVID-19. Sequencing used immunoSEQ multiplex PCR; TCRdb keeps in-frame clones, though not all of them. The profile shows about 310,000 clones, 75% to 90% of them singletons. Sequenced input: PBMCs or T cells enriched from blood (not recorded which). The receptors come from a woman between 40 and 50 years old who had recovered from COVID-19. Each CDR3 is given without its conserved first and last residue. Size is omitted from some rows. Given values are once, few, many or a class for expanded clones.

clone size: NA
V gene: TRBV11-3
J gene: TRBJ2-5
CDR3 protein: ASSPGLAGGEETQY

clone size: NA
V gene: TRBV3-1/TRBV3-2
J gene: TRBJ1-3
CDR3 protein: ASSQGGRTGGSGNTIY

clone size: NA
V gene: TRBV10-3
J gene: TRBJ2-1
CDR3 protein: ATGGGPNNEQF

clone size: once
V gene: TRBV27
J gene: TRBJ2-1
CDR3 protein: ASSTGTSGGNEQF

clone size: NA
V gene: TRBV7-2
J gene: TRBJ2-1
CDR3 protein: ASSFYARVNEQF

clone size: NA
V gene: TRBV9
J gene: TRBJ1-3
CDR3 protein: ASSPSQASSTIY

clone size: NA
V gene: TRBV4-2
J gene: TRBJ1-6
CDR3 protein: ASSQDYPAVNSPLH

clone size: NA
V gene: TRBV28
J gene: TRBJ1-2
CDR3 protein: ASSLGQNYGYT

clone size: few
V gene: TRBV11-2
J gene: TRBJ2-5
CDR3 protein: ASSFNRGQETQY

clone size: NA
V gene: TRBV6-2/TRBV6-3
J gene: TRBJ1-1
CDR3 protein: ASSYVAGANTEAF

clone size: NA
V gene: TRBV9
J gene: TRBJ1-1
CDR3 protein: ASSAHPGQGYEAF

clone size: NA
V gene: TRBV3-1/TRBV3-2
J gene: TRBJ2-7
CDR3 protein: ASSQSRTGAYEQY

clone size: NA
V gene: TRBV10-3
J gene: TRBJ2-4
CDR3 protein: AISGGTGNNIQY

clone size: once
V gene: TRBV7-3
J gene: TRBJ1-1
CDR3 protein: ASSLGGTTEAF

clone size: NA
V gene: TRBV25-1
J gene: TRBJ1-1
CDR3 protein: ASRSGEAF

clone size: NA
V gene: TRBV28
J gene: TRBJ2-5
CDR3 protein: ASSAGGRGAETQY

clone size: NA
V gene: TRBV5-1
J gene: TRBJ2-4
CDR3 protein: ASSLAPGQGNIQY

clone size: NA
V gene: TRBV5-4
J gene: TRBJ2-5
CDR3 protein: ASSVQRGQETQY

clone size: NA
V gene: TRBV15
J gene: TRBJ2-1
CDR3 protein: ATSGRTGLKDEQF

clone size: NA
V gene: TRBV7-2
J gene: TRBJ2-5
CDR3 protein: ASSLGAGVETQY

clone size: NA
V gene: TRBV19
J gene: TRBJ2-1
CDR3 protein: ASSTFGGRAYNEQF

clone size: few
V gene: TRBV7-6
J gene: TRBJ2-5
CDR3 protein: ASSLVLAGGPGTQY

clone size: NA
V gene: TRBV4-3
J gene: TRBJ2-7
CDR3 protein: ASSQRQHYEQY

clone size: NA
V gene: TRBV29-1
J gene: TRBJ2-3
CDR3 protein: SVGRSGGTDTQY

clone size: NA
V gene: TRBV18
J gene: TRBJ2-2
CDR3 protein: ASSPQRGETGELF

clone size: few
V gene: TRBV27
J gene: TRBJ2-5
CDR3 protein: ASSTLAGGGETQY

clone size: NA
V gene: TRBV28
J gene: TRBJ1-6
CDR3 protein: ASGGSPLH

clone size: few
V gene: TRBV19
J gene: TRBJ1-2
CDR3 protein: ATHGDREVDGYT

clone size: NA
V gene: TRBV5-1
J gene: TRBJ1-3
CDR3 protein: ASSPTGSLVSGNTIY

clone size: NA
V gene: TRBV19
J gene: TRBJ2-2
CDR3 protein: ASTRTSGGGELF

clone size: NA
V gene: TRBV27
J gene: TRBJ1-4
CDR3 protein: ASSPRAGPVEKLF

clone size: few
V gene: TRBV11-2
J gene: TRBJ2-1
CDR3 protein: ASSVYRGRSYNEQF

clone size: NA
V gene: TRBV18
J gene: TRBJ2-4
CDR3 protein: ASSQTGFDIQY

clone size: NA
V gene: TRBV27
J gene: TRBJ2-7
CDR3 protein: ASSPLTGAPSYEQY

clone size: once
V gene: TRBV30
J gene: TRBJ2-7
CDR3 protein: AWSRTGNYEQY

clone size: NA
V gene: TRBV11-3
J gene: TRBJ1-1
CDR3 protein: ASSLKGRAEAF

clone size: NA
V gene: TRBV19
J gene: TRBJ2-2
CDR3 protein: ASTPGTYTGELF

clone size: NA
V gene: TRBV29-1
J gene: TRBJ1-2
CDR3 protein: SVVEVNYGYT

clone size: NA
V gene: TRBV11-3
J gene: TRBJ1-2
CDR3 protein: ASSQTGPYGYT

clone size: NA
V gene: TRBV6-2/TRBV6-3
J gene: TRBJ1-4
CDR3 protein: ASSYSDKEKLF

clone size: NA
V gene: TRBV3-1/TRBV3-2
J gene: TRBJ1-4
CDR3 protein: ASSQARGGNEKLF